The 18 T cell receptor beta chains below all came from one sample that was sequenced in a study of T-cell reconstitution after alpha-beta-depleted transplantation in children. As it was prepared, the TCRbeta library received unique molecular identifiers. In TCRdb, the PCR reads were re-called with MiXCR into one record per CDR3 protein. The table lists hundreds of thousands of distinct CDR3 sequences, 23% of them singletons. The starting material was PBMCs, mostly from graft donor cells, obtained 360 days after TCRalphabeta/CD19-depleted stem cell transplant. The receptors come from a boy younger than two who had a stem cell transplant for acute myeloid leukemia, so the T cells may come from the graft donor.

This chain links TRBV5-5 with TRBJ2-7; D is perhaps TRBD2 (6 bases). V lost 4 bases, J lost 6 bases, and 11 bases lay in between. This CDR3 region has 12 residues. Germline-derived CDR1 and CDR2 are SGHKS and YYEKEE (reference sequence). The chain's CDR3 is CASSLRGSEQYF. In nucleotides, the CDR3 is TGTGCCAGCAGCCTACGGGGGAGCGAGCAGTACTTC.

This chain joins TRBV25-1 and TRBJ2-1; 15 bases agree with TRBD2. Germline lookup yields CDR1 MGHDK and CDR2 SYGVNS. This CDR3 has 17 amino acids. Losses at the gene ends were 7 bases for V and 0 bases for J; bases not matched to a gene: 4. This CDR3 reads CASIGLAGGSSYNEQFF. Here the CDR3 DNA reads TGTGCCAGCATCGGACTAGCGGGGGGGAGCTCCTACAATGAGCAGTTCTTC. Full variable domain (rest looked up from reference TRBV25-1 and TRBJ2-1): EADIYQTPRYLVIGTGKKITLECSQTMGHDKMYWYQQDPGMELHLIHYSYGVNSTEKGDLSSESTVSRIRTEHFPLTLESARPSHTSQYLCASIGLAGGSSYNEQFFGPGTRLTVL.

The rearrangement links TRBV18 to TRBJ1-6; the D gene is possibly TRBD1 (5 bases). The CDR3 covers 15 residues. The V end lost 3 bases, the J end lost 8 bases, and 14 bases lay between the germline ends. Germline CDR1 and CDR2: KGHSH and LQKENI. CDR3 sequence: CASSPIGRVDSPLHF. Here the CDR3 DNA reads TGTGCCAGCTCACCGATCGGCAGGGTGGATTCACCCCTCCACTTT.

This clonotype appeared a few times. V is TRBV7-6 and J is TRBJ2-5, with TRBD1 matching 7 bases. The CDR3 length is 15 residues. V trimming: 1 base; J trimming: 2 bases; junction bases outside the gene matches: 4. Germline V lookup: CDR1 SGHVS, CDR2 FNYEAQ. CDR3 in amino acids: CASSLGDSQQETQYF. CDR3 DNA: TGTGCCAGCAGCTTAGGGGACAGTCAACAAGAGACCCAGTACTTC. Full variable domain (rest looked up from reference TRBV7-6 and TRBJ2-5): GAGVSQSPRYKVTKRGQDVALRCDPISGHVSLYWYRQALGQGPEFLTYFNYEAQQDKSGLPNDRFSAERPEGSISTLTIQRTEQRDSAMYRCASSLGDSQQETQYFGPGTRLLVL.

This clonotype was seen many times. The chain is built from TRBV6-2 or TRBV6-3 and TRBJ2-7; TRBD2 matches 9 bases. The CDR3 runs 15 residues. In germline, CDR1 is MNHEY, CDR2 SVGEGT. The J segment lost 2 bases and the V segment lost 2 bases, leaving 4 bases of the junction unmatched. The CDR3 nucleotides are TGTGCCAGCAGTTACACTGCGGGGGGGCCCTACGAGCAGTACTTC. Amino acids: CASSYTAGGPYEQYF.

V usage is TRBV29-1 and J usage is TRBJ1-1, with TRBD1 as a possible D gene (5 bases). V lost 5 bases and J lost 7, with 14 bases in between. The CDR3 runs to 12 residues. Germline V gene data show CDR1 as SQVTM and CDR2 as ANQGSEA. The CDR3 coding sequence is TGCAGCGTTACCGGGACGGAGATTGAAGCTTTCTTT. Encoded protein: CSVTGTEIEAFF.

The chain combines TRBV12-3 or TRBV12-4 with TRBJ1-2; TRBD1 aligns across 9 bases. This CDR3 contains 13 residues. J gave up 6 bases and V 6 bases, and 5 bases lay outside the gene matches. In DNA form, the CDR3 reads TGTGCCAGCAGCCCACAGGGGGCGGATGGCTACACCTTC. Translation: CASSPQGADGYTF.

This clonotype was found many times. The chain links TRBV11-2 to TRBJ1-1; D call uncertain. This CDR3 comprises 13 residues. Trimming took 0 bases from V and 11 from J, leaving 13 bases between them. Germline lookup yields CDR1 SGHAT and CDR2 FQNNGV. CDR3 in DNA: TGTGCCAGCAGCTTAGATCGATCCGGGAGGGCTTTCTTT. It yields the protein CASSLDRSGRAFF.

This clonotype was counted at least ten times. As DNA, the CDR3 is TGTGCCAGCAGTTTTAGTCGGAGCCGGGGACTACTTCTTAGCTCCTACAATGAGCAGTTCTTC. Its protein product is CASSFSRSRGLLLSSYNEQFF. The chain has TRBV12-3 or TRBV12-4 and TRBJ2-1; 7 bases are shared with TRBD2. The junction had 20 bases not matched to a gene; V was cut back by 3 bases and J by 0 bases. The CDR3 is 21 amino acids.

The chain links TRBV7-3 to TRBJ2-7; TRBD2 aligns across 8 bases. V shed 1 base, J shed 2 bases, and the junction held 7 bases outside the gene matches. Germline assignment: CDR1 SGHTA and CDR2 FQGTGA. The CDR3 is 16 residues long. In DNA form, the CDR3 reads TGTGCCAGCAGCTTAAGGCCGGGACTAGGTACCTACGAGCAGTACTTC. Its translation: CASSLRPGLGTYEQYF.

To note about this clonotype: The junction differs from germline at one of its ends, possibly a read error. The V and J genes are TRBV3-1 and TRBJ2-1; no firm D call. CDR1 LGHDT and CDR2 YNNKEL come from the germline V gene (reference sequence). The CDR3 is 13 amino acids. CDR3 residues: CASTQGLVNEQFF. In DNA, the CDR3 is TGTGCCAGCACCCAAGGGCTAGTCAATGAGCAGTTCTTC.

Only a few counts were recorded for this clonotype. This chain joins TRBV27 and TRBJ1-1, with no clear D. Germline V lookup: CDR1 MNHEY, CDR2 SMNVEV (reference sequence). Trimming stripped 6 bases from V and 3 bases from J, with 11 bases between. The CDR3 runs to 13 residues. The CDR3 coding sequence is TGTGCCAGCAGACGTACCCGAGACACTGAAGCTTTCTTT. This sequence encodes CASRRTRDTEAFF.

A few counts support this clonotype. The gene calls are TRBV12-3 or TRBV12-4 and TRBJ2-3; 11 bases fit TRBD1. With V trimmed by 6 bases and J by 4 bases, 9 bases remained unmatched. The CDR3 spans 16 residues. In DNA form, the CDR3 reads TGTGCCAGCAGCGCCGGACAGGGGGCTGGAGCAGATACGCAGTATTTT. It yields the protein CASSAGQGAGADTQYF.

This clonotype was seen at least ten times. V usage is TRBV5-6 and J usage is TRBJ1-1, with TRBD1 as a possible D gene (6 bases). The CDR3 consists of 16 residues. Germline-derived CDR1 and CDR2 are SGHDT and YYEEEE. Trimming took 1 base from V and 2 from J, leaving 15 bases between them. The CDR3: CASSLPRTALNTEAFF. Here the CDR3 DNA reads TGTGCCAGCAGCTTGCCCCGGACAGCTCTCAACACTGAAGCTTTCTTT.

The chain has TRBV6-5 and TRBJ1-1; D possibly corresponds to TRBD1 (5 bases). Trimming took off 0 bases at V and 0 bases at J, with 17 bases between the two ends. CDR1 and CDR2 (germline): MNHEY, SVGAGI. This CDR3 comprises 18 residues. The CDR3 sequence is CASSYSLQGGEVNTEAFF. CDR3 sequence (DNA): TGTGCCAGCAGTTACTCACTCCAGGGAGGGGAGGTGAACACTGAAGCTTTCTTT.

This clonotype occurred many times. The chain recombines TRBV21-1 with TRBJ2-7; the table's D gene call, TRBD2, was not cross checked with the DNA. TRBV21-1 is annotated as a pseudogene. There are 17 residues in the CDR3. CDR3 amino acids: CASSKNKARANSYEQYF. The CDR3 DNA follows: TGTGCCAGCAGCAAAAATAAGGCCAGGGCCAACTCCTACGAGCAGTACTTC.

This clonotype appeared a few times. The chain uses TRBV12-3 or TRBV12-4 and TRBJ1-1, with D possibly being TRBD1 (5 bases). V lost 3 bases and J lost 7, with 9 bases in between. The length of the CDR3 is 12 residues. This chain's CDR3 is CASSFEGLEAFF. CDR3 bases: TGTGCCAGCAGTTTTGAGGGGCTTGAAGCTTTCTTT.

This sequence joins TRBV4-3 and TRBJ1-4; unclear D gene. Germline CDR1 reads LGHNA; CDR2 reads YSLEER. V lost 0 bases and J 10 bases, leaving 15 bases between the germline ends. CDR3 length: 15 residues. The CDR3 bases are TGCGCCAGCAGCCAAGATCGAGGAGGGTTTGGAAAACTGTTTTTT. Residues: CASSQDRGGFGKLFF.